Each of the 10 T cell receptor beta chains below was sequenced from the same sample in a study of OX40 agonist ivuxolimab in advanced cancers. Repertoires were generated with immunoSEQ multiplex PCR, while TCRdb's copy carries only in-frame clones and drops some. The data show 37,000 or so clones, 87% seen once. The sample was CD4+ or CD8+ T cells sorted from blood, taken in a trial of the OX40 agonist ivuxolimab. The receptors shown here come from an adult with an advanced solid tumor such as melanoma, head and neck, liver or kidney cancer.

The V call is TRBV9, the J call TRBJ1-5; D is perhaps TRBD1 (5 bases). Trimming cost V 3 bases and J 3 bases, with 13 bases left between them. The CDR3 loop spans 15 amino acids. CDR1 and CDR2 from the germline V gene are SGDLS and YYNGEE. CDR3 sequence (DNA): TGTGCCAGCAGCGCGGGGACGGGCCTCAATCAGCCCCAGCATTTT. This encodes CASSAGTGLNQPQHF. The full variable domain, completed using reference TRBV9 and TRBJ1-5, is DSGVTQTPKHLITATGQRVTLRCSPRSGDLSVYWYQQSLDQGLQFLIQYYNGEERAKGNILERFSAQQFPDLHSELNLSSLELGDSALYFCASSAGTGLNQPQHFGDGTRLSIL.

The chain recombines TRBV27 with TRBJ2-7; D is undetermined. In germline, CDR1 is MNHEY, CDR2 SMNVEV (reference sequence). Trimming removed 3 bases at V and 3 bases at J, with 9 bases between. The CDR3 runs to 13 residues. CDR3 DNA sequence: TGTGCCAGCAGTTTCGGTCAAAACTACGAGCAGTACTTC. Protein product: CASSFGQNYEQYF.

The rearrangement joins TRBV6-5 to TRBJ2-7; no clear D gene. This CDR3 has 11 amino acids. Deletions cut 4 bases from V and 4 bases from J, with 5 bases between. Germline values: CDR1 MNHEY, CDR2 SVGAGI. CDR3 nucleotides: TGTGCCAGCAGTTCAGTTTACGAGCAGTACTTC. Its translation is CASSSVYEQYF.

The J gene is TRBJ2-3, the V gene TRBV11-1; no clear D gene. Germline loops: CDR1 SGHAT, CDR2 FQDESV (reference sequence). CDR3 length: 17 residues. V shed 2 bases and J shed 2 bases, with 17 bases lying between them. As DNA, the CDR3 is TGTGCCAGCAGCTTAAACAGCCCACTGATATCCACAGATACGCAGTATTTT. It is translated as CASSLNSPLISTDTQYF. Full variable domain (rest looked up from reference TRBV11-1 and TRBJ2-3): EAEVAQSPRYKITEKSQAVAFWCDPISGHATLYWYRQILGQGPELLVQFQDESVVDDSQLPKDRFSAERLKGVDSTLKIQPAELGDSAMYLCASSLNSPLISTDTQYFGPGTRLTVL.

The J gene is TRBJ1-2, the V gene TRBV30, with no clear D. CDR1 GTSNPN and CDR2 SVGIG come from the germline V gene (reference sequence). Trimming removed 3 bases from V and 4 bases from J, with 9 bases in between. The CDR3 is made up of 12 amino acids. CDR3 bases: TGTGCCTGGAGAGTGACTGTCTATGGCTACACCTTC. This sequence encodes CAWRVTVYGYTF.

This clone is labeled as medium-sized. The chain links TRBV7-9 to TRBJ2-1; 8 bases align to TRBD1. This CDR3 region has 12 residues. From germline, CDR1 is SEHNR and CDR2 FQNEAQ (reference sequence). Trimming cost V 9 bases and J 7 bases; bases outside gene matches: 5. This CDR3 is CARTGDGNEQFF. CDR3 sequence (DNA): TGTGCCAGGACAGGGGACGGTAATGAGCAGTTCTTC.

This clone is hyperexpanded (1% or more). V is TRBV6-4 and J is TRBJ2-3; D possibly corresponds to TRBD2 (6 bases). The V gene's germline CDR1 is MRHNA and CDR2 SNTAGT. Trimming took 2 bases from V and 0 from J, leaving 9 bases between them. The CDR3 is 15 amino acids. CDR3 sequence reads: CASSDGGTSTDTQYF. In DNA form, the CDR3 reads TGTGCCAGCAGTGACGGGGGGACCAGCACAGATACGCAGTATTTT.

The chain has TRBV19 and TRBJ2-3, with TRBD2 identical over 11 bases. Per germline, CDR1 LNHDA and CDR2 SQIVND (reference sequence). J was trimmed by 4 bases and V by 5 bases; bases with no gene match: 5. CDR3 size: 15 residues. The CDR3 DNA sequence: TGTGCCAGTAGTCTTAGCGGGGGGGCCGCAGATACGCAGTATTTT. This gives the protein CASSLSGGAADTQYF.

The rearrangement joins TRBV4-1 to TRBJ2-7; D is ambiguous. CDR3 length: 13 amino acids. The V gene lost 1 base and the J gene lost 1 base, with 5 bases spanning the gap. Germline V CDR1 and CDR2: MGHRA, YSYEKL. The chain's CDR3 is CASSQGRSYEQYF. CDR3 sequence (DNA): TGCGCCAGCAGCCAAGGGCGATCCTACGAGCAGTACTTC.

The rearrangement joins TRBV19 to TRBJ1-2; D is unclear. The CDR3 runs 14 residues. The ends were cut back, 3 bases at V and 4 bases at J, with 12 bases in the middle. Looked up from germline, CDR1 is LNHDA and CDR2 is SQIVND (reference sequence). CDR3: CASSIADLAYGYTF. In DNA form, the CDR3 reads TGTGCCAGTAGTATTGCGGACCTAGCCTATGGCTACACCTTC.